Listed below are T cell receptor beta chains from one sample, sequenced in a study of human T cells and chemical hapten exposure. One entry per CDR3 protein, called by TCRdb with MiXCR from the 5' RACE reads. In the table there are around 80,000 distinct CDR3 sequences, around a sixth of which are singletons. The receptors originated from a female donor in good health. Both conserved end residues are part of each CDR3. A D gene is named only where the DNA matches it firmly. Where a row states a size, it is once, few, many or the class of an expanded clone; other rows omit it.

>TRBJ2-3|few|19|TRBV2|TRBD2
TGTGCCAGCAGTGTATCGGTACTAGCGGGTATCCGTGGCACAGATACGCAGTATTTT
CASSVSVLAGIRGTDTQYF
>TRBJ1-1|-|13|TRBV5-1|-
TGCGCCAGCAGACACGACAGAAATCCCGAAGCTTTCTTT
CASRHDRNPEAFF
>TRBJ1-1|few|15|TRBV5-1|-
TGCGCCAGCAGCTTGGGGGTAGGTCAGAACACTGAAGCTTTCTTT
CASSLGVGQNTEAFF
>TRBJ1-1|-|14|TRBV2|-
TGTGCCAGCAGTGATCCACAATGGAACACTGAAGCTTTCTTT
CASSDPQWNTEAFF
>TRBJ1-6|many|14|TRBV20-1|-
TGCAGTGCCATACGGACCCAGATAGGCTCACCCCTCCACTTT
CSAIRTQIGSPLHF
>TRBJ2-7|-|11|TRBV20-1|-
TGCAGTGCTAGAAGTCTGGAAAAGCAGTACTTC
CSARSLEKQYF
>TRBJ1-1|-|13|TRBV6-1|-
TGTGCCAGCAGCACCACAGGGAACACTGAAGCTTTCTTT
CASSTTGNTEAFF
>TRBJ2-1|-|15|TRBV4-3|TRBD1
TGCGCCAGCAGCCAAGGGACAGGGGGCTACAATGAGCAGTTCTTC
CASSQGTGGYNEQFF
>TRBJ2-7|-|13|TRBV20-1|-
TGCAGTGCCGTGGGTGGCATTAACTACGAGCAGTACTTC
CSAVGGINYEQYF
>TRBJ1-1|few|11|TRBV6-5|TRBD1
TGTGCCAGTTCAGGGGGCACTGAAGCTTTCTTT
CASSGGTEAFF
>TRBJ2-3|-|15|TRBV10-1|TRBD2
TGCGCCAGCAGTGAAGGTAGCGGGGGAGGAGATACGCAGTATTTT
CASSEGSGGGDTQYF
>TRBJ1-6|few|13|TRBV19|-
TGTGCCAGTAGTCTGCTCGGTAATTCACCCCTCCACTTT
CASSLLGNSPLHF
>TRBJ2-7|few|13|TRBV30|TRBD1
TGTGCCTGGGCTCTACAGGGGGTCAACGAGCAGTACTTC
CAWALQGVNEQYF
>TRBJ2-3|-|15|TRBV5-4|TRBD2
TGTGCCAGCAGCTGGACTAGCGGGTCCACAGATACGCAGTATTTT
CASSWTSGSTDTQYF
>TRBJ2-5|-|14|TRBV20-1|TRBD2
TGCAGTGCTAGGATGGTAGCGGGGCAAGAGACCCAGTACTTC
CSARMVAGQETQYF
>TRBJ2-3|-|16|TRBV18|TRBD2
TGTGCCAGCTCACCTTTGCTAGCGGGATCGGCAGATACGCAGTATTTT
CASSPLLAGSADTQYF
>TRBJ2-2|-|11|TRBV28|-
TGTACCAGCAGTTTCCGCGGGGAGCTGTTTTTT
CTSSFRGELFF
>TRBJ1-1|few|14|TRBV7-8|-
TGTGCCAGCAGCCACTCCGCGAGGGTCTCTGAAGCTTTCTTT
CASSHSARVSEAFF
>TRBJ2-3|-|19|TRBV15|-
TGTGCCACCAGCAGTCCTAAAGTCGGGTTGGATTGGGGGCGGGATACGCAGTATTTT
CATSSPKVGLDWGRDTQYF
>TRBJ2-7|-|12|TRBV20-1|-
TGCAGTGCTATTAGGCCTAGAAGCGAGCAGTACTTC
CSAIRPRSEQYF
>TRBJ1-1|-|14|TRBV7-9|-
TGTGCCAGCAGCTTAGCGTCCAGGCTCACTGAAGCTTTCTTT
CASSLASRLTEAFF
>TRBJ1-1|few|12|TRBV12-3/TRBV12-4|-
TGTGCCAGCAGATTCCCGGGCACTGAAGCTTTCTTT
CASRFPGTEAFF
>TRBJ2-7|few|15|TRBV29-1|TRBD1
TGCAGCGTTGGGGGATTGACAGGGGCAACCTACGAGCAGTACTTC
CSVGGLTGATYEQYF
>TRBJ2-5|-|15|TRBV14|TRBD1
TGTGCCAGCAGCCCATTGACAGGGGTCCAAGAGACCCAGTACTTC
CASSPLTGVQETQYF
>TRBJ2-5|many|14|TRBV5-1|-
TGCGCCAGCAGCCCCCAGGAGATTGGGGAGACCCAGTACTTC
CASSPQEIGETQYF
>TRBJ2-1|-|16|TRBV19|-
TGTGCCAGTAGTACCCTAGCAGCGAGCTCCTACAATGAGCAGTTCTTC
CASSTLAASSYNEQFF
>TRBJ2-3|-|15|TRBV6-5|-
TGTGCCAGCAGTTACTCGGGGACGAGCACAGATACGCAGTATTTT
CASSYSGTSTDTQYF
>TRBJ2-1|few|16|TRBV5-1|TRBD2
TGCGCCAGCAGCCTACCGGGGGGGGTGGGATACAATGAGCAGTTCTTC
CASSLPGGVGYNEQFF
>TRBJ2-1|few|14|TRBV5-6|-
TGTGCCAGCAGCTTGGGAGTAAGTTACAATGAGCAGTTCTTC
CASSLGVSYNEQFF
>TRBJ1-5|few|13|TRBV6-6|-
TGTGCCAGCACCGGAAATAGCAATCAGCCCCAGCATTTT
CASTGNSNQPQHF
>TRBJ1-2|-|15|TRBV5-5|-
TGTGCCAGCAGCTTGGCCGGGGGTAATGACTATGGCTACACCTTC
CASSLAGGNDYGYTF
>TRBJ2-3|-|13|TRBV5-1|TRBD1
TGCGCCAGCAGCCGGGACAGGGCAGATACGCAGTATTTT
CASSRDRADTQYF